One and the same sample provided the 18 T cell receptor beta chains below, sequenced in a study of T cells in Graves' hyperthyroidism and ophthalmopathy. From RNA transcripts, TCR beta CDR3 regions were amplified. HTBI primers drove first-round RT-PCR of the TCR CDR3. TCRdb reprocessed the multiplex PCR reads with MiXCR, giving one entry per CDR3 protein. Of approximately 630,000 distinct CDR3 sequences listed, 15% to 20% are singletons. Sequencing used blood. Receptor source: a woman aged 30 to 39 with Graves' hyperthyroidism.

This clonotype showed up many times. The chain employs TRBV6-1 and TRBJ2-1, with no clear D. CDR3 length: 13 amino acids. Trimming took 6 bases from V and 7 from J, leaving 13 bases between them. CDR1 is MNHNS and CDR2 is SASEGT in the germline V gene. CDR3 bases: TGTGCCAGCAGCACCGGGCGGAGTAATGAGCAGTTCTTC. Its translation is CASSTGRSNEQFF.

The chain couples TRBV20-1 to TRBJ1-3; 7 bases are a match to TRBD1. Germline V gives CDR1 DFQATT, CDR2 SNEGSKA (reference sequence). The junction had 2 bases not matched to a gene; V was cut back by 6 bases and J by 3 bases. This CDR3 contains 12 residues. CDR3 DNA: TGCAGTGCCACAGGGGATGGAAACACCATATATTTT. This sequence encodes CSATGDGNTIYF.

V gene TRBV7-9 combines with J gene TRBJ1-3; D unclear. Germline-derived CDR1 and CDR2 are SEHNR and FQNEAQ (reference sequence). Trimming removed 4 bases from V and 4 bases from J, with 14 bases in between. This CDR3 is built from 15 residues. This chain's CDR3 is CASSSHLELGNTIYF. CDR3 coding DNA: TGTGCCAGCAGCTCGCATCTAGAGCTGGGAAACACCATATATTTT.

The chain employs TRBV6-5 and TRBJ2-7; the match to TRBD2 covers 10 bases. CDR1 and CDR2 (germline): MNHEY, SVGAGI. CDR3 length: 15 amino acids. V lost 5 bases and J lost 2; bases outside the gene matches: 6. The CDR3 DNA reads TGTGCCAGCAGTCTACTAGCGGGATACGCCTACGAGCAGTACTTC. Translation gives CASSLLAGYAYEQYF.

The CDR3 coding sequence is TGTGCCAGCAGTGGCCTTGCACCCGGGACAGGGAATGGCTACACCTTC. Its translation is CASSGLAPGTGNGYTF. This chain connects TRBV2 to TRBJ1-2, with 9 bases matching TRBD1. Losses at the gene ends were 4 bases for V and 6 bases for J; bases not matched to a gene: 12. CDR1 and CDR2 (germline): SNHLY, FYNNEI. The CDR3 is 16 residues long.

This clonotype was seen at least ten times. The chain joins TRBV3-1 to TRBJ1-5; D is uncertain. The V gene lost 1 base and the J gene lost 2 bases, with 6 bases spanning the gap. Per germline, CDR1 LGHDT and CDR2 YNNKEL (reference sequence). The CDR3 runs to 14 residues. The CDR3 DNA sequence: TGTGCCAGCAGCCAAGCGATGGGCAATCAGCCCCAGCATTTT. This gives the protein CASSQAMGNQPQHF.

J is TRBJ1-1 and V is TRBV9; D unclear. The V and J ends lost 6 bases and 2 bases respectively, with 11 bases between them. The CDR3 extends over 13 amino acids. Germline CDR1 SGDLS, CDR2 YYNGEE. In DNA, the CDR3 is TGTGCCAGCAAGAGGGAACTTAACACTGAAGCTTTCTTT. It is translated as CASKRELNTEAFF.

V gene TRBV12-3 or TRBV12-4 combines with J gene TRBJ1-4, with D uncertain. This CDR3 spans 13 amino acids. The V end was cut by 4 bases, the J end by 8 bases, with 11 bases between. CDR3 loop: CASSSQEGEKLFF. The CDR3 DNA sequence: TGTGCCAGCAGTTCGCAAGAAGGGGAAAAACTGTTTTTT.

This clonotype was seen ten or more times. The chain employs TRBV6-6 and TRBJ2-3; the match to TRBD2 covers 13 bases. Germline V gives CDR1 MNHNY, CDR2 SVGAGI (reference sequence). CDR3 length equals 16 residues. V lost 0 bases to trimming and J lost 5 bases; unmatched junction nucleotides: 2. CDR3 loop: CASSYSWTSGRDTQYF. The CDR3 DNA sequence: TGTGCCAGCAGTTACTCGTGGACTAGCGGGAGAGATACGCAGTATTTT.

V usage is TRBV7-6 and J usage is TRBJ2-7, with 14 nucleotides matching TRBD2. The CDR3 length is 14 residues. CDR1 is SGHVS and CDR2 is FNYEAQ in the germline V gene. V shed 4 bases and J 7 bases; nucleotides not matched to a gene: 3. The chain's CDR3 is CASSSGTSGGEQYF. The CDR3, as DNA: TGTGCCAGCAGCTCCGGGACTAGCGGGGGTGAGCAGTACTTC.

This sequence joins TRBV6-1 and TRBJ1-3, with D tentatively TRBD1 (5 bases). The CDR3 extends over 14 amino acids. Germline loops: CDR1 MNHNS, CDR2 SASEGT. V was shortened by 5 bases and J by 4 bases, with 12 bases between the two germline ends. The CDR3 sequence: CASSRDSRGNTIYF. CDR3 nucleotide sequence: TGTGCCAGCAGTAGGGACTCGAGAGGAAACACCATATATTTT.

This clonotype is a singleton in its sample. The chain joins TRBV14 to TRBJ2-7; no firm D call. Deletions cut 3 bases from V and 4 bases from J, with 7 bases between. The CDR3 consists of 12 residues. Germline CDR1 is SGHDN and CDR2 is FVKESK. CDR3 sequence (DNA): TGTGCCAGCAGCCACAGCAGATACGAGCAGTACTTC. Residues: CASSHSRYEQYF.

This clonotype turned up a few times. The chain joins TRBV11-2 to TRBJ1-5, with D unclear. CDR1 SGHAT and CDR2 FQNNGV come from the germline V gene. The V end lost 1 base, the J end lost 6 bases, and 7 bases lay between the germline ends. The CDR3 contains 13 residues. The DNA of the CDR3 is TGTGCCAGCAGCTTAGGGTTTAGTCAGCCCCAGCATTTT. It translates to CASSLGFSQPQHF.

This clonotype was seen at least ten times. The chain carries TRBV20-1 and TRBJ2-1; 11 positions match TRBD2. Germline V CDR1 and CDR2: DFQATT, SNEGSKA (reference sequence). The CDR3 is made up of 15 amino acids. V lost 1 base, J lost 8 bases, and 7 bases stayed unmatched. The CDR3 bases are TGCAGTGCTAGAGGGGTAGCGGGAGGGCCGGATGAGCAGTTCTTC. Protein: CSARGVAGGPDEQFF.

The sample holds many counts of this clonotype. This chain joins TRBV28 and TRBJ2-7; 7 bases are shared with TRBD1. The length of the CDR3 is 14 residues. V trimming: 6 bases; J trimming: 2 bases; junction bases outside the gene matches: 7. Germline-derived CDR1 and CDR2 are MDHEN and SYDVKM. CDR3 loop: CASSPTGVAYEQYF. DNA of the CDR3: TGTGCCAGCAGCCCAACAGGGGTGGCCTACGAGCAGTACTTC.

This clonotype appeared many times. V usage is TRBV29-1 and J usage is TRBJ1-4; 7 bases are a match to TRBD1. CDR1 is SQVTM, CDR2 ANQGSEA, per germline. The CDR3 contains 16 residues. J lost 5 bases, V lost 4 bases, and 13 bases had no gene match. The CDR3 DNA reads TGCAGCGTTGGAGGTAATCCGGGACAGTTAAATGAAAAACTGTTTTTT. It codes for CSVGGNPGQLNEKLFF.

This clonotype was detected many times. The rearrangement links TRBV2 to TRBJ2-2; the match to TRBD2 covers 9 bases. The CDR3 length is 15 residues. With V trimmed by 6 bases and J by 6 bases, 8 bases remained unmatched. Per germline, CDR1 SNHLY and CDR2 FYNNEI. DNA of the CDR3: TGTGCCAGCAGAGGGCGGGAGGGCCTACCCGGGGAGCTGTTTTTT. It yields the protein CASRGREGLPGELFF.

This clonotype was picked up a small number of times. This chain joins TRBV6-2 or TRBV6-3 and TRBJ2-7; no reliable D call. The germline CDR1 and CDR2 sequences are MNHEY and SVGEGT. Trimming took 0 bases from V and 4 from J, leaving 13 bases between them. This CDR3 is 15 amino acids long. Here the CDR3 reads CASSYSGRPVYEQYF. CDR3 in DNA: TGTGCCAGCAGTTACTCAGGGCGACCTGTGTACGAGCAGTACTTC.